This T cell receptor (beta chain) emerged from a study of blood T cell repertoires in COVID-19. Background on the study: COVID-19 samples, acute and convalescent, were from the United States, Italy and Spain. Nucleic acid was either cDNA or gDNA, and it came from T cells, B-cell-depleted T cells, or PBMCs.

This clone was found once. Profiled with immunoSEQ multiplex PCR; TCRdb holds only in-frame clones, not every one. The data contain about 63,000 clones, more than 75% of them singletons. CDR1 SGHNT and CDR2 YYREEE come from the germline V gene (reference sequence). The CDR3 is 15 amino acids. V gave up 2 bases and J gave up 3 bases; unmatched junction bases: 7. The rearrangement uses TRBV5-4 and TRBJ2-5; 7 bases align to TRBD2. The receptor was derived from a woman aged 80 or older with acute or convalescent COVID-19. Sequencing was done on a sample of peripheral blood. CDR3 DNA: TGTGCCAGCAGCTTTGGACGGACTAGAGAAGAGACCCAGTACTTC. Amino acid sequence: CASSFGRTREETQYF.